The clone carrying this TCR beta chain was found a few times. Its target is unknown. Overall study findings and caveats: The larger-cohort validation was restricted to a single TCR beta V-J rearrangement rather than whole repertoires. Greatest tumor Treg TCR overlap was with tumor naive CD4+ cells.

Treg sorting used a CD4+CD25+CD127-/low gate. Constant-region reverse primers amplified full-length variable regions, followed by semi-nested Nested Universal Primer A PCR. TCRdb independently ran MiXCR on the 5' RACE reads; one entry per CDR3 protein. The sample consists of 34,000 or so distinct CDR3 sequences, 25% to 30% of them appearing once. The CDR3 is 15 amino acids. J was trimmed by 5 bases and V by 1 base; bases with no gene match: 5. Germline loops: CDR1 SGHRS, CDR2 YFSETQ. The sequenced sample consisted of tumor-infiltrating Tregs sorted from the breast tumor. This TCR came from a female donor with breast cancer. This rearrangement joins TRBV5-1 to TRBJ1-4; the match to TRBD1 covers 7 bases. For the CDR3, the DNA is TGCGCCAGCAGCTTGAACACAGGGGCAAATGAAAAACTGTTTTTT. It encodes CASSLNTGANEKLFF.